The 17 T cell receptor beta chains below all came from one sample that was sequenced in a study of T cells in Graves' hyperthyroidism and ophthalmopathy. TCR beta CDR3 regions were amplified from RNA. When the TCR CDR3 underwent first-round RT-PCR, the HTBI primer set was used. MiXCR, run by TCRdb on the multiplex PCR reads, gives a single entry per CDR3 protein. The repertoire holds roughly 840,000 distinct CDR3 sequences, 35% to 40% seen once, with approximately 10% in the top ten. The specimen sequenced was blood. The source is a man between 18 and 35 years old with Graves' hyperthyroidism.

This sequence joins TRBV11-1 and TRBJ2-2, with TRBD1 matching over 8 bases. CDR1 SGHAT and CDR2 FQDESV come from the germline V gene (reference sequence). Germline trimming cut 9 bases from V and 4 bases from J; bases unmatched to any gene: 10. The CDR3 contains 15 residues. DNA of the CDR3: TGTGCCAGTACCCCGGGACAGGTGATCACCGGGGAGCTGTTTTTT. Protein sequence: CASTPGQVITGELFF.

The rearrangement joins TRBV12-3 or TRBV12-4 to TRBJ2-5; the D gene is possibly TRBD1 (6 bases). CDR3 length: 14 amino acids. Trimming removed 5 bases from V and 4 bases from J, with 14 bases in between. The CDR3 here is CASSPGDNLETQYF. CDR3 DNA: TGTGCCAGCAGTCCCGGGGACAACTTAGAGACCCAGTACTTC.

This clonotype was seen more than once but under ten times. This chain connects TRBV5-1 to TRBJ2-7, with D possibly TRBD1 on 5 matching bases. V shed 4 bases and J shed 7 bases, with 12 bases lying between them. In germline, CDR1 is SGHRS, CDR2 YFSETQ. This CDR3 contains 12 residues. CDR3 sequence reads: CASSATALEQYF. Here the CDR3 DNA reads TGCGCCAGCAGCGCGACAGCCTTGGAGCAGTACTTC.

This clonotype was seen more than once but under ten times. The chain carries TRBV4-3 and TRBJ2-5, with TRBD2 matching over 10 bases. V was pared by 1 base and J by 2 bases, with 4 bases of the junction left unmatched. CDR3 size: 16 residues. The germline V gene encodes CDR1 LGHNA and CDR2 YSLEER. In DNA form, the CDR3 reads TGCGCCAGCAGCCAAGGCGTGACTAGCGGGCAAGAGACCCAGTACTTC. Amino acid sequence: CASSQGVTSGQETQYF.

The chain carries TRBV5-1 and TRBJ1-2, with 12 bases aligning to TRBD1. Germline V CDR1 and CDR2: SGHRS, YFSETQ. The CDR3 sequence is 17 residues long. V gave up 5 bases and J gave up 6 bases; unmatched junction bases: 14. The CDR3 DNA follows: TGCGCCAGCAGTTTTCGGGGACAGGGGGCGTCTCTAGATGGCTACACCTTC. Protein sequence: CASSFRGQGASLDGYTF.

The V and J genes are TRBV9 and TRBJ1-1, with D unresolved. The germline V gene has CDR1 SGDLS and CDR2 YYNGEE. The CDR3 runs 14 residues. The germline V and J ends were trimmed by 0 bases and 1 base, with 7 bases remaining between them. CDR3 in amino acids: CASSVGLPNTEAFF. Written as DNA, the CDR3 is TGTGCCAGCAGCGTAGGACTGCCGAACACTGAAGCTTTCTTT.

In its sample, this clonotype was seen many times. V is TRBV12-3 or TRBV12-4 and J is TRBJ2-5, with D unclear. Trimming removed 6 bases from V and 9 bases from J, with 23 bases in between. This CDR3 comprises 15 residues. This chain's CDR3 is CASSDINSGGSAQYF. The DNA of the CDR3 is TGTGCCAGCAGCGACATCAACTCGGGTGGGTCGGCCCAGTACTTC.

This chain uses TRBV25-1 with TRBJ1-6; 8 nucleotides align to TRBD1. The CDR3 covers 14 residues. The V gene's germline CDR1 is MGHDK and CDR2 SYGVNS. V was clipped by 4 bases and J by 8 bases; unmatched bases: 4. CDR3 residues: CASSGQGRHSPLHF. CDR3 DNA sequence: TGTGCCAGCAGTGGACAGGGGAGGCATTCACCCCTCCACTTT.

This clonotype appeared many times. The V and J genes are TRBV7-9 and TRBJ2-7, with D tentatively TRBD2 (6 bases). With 3 bases removed from V and 4 bases from J, the gap between germline ends came to 10 bases. The CDR3 consists of 13 residues. Germline V gene lookup returns CDR1 SEHNR and CDR2 FQNEAQ (reference sequence). CDR3 sequence reads: CASSFLGRYEQYF. The CDR3 nucleotides read TGTGCCAGCAGCTTCCTTGGGAGGTACGAGCAGTACTTC. Using reference TRBV7-9 and TRBJ2-7 for the parts outside the CDR3, the full variable domain is DTGVSQNPRHKITKRGQNVTFRCDPISEHNRLYWYRQTLGQGPEFLTYFQNEAQLEKSRLLSDRFSAERPKGSFSTLEIQRTEQGDSAMYLCASSFLGRYEQYFGPGTRLTVT.

This clonotype was observed a handful of times. The chain combines TRBV7-8 with TRBJ2-7; TRBD2 agrees at 7 bases. The CDR3 has 15 residues. With 0 bases clipped from V and 3 bases from J, the junction kept 5 bases outside the gene matches. Germline V gene lookup returns CDR1 SGHVS and CDR2 FQNEAQ. The CDR3 nucleotides read TGTGCCAGCAGCTTAGCGCTCCCGGGGGGCTACGAGCAGTACTTC. Encoded protein: CASSLALPGGYEQYF.

This clonotype was detected only once. The rearrangement uses TRBV29-1 and TRBJ2-2; D possibly uses TRBD1 or TRBD2 (6 bases each). V lost 4 bases, J lost 6 bases, and 12 bases lay in between. The CDR3 is 13 residues long. CDR1 and CDR2 from the germline V gene are SQVTM and ANQGSEA. CDR3 sequence reads: CSVGTGAAGELFF. The CDR3, as DNA: TGCAGCGTTGGCACGGGGGCCGCCGGGGAGCTGTTTTTT.

This chain links TRBV4-2 with TRBJ2-7; D gene unclear. CDR3 length: 12 amino acids. In germline, CDR1 is LGHNA, CDR2 YNFKEQ. V gave up 0 bases and J gave up 9 bases, with 9 bases separating them. CDR3 sequence: CASSQEGASQYF. CDR3 DNA: TGTGCCAGCAGCCAAGAGGGCGCGTCGCAGTACTTC.

This chain links TRBV29-1 with TRBJ1-2; D unresolved. The germline CDR1 and CDR2 sequences are SQVTM and ANQGSEA. The CDR3 extends over 12 amino acids. The V end was cut by 5 bases, the J end by 5 bases, with 12 bases between. CDR3: CSVSSQEYGYTF. Written as DNA, the CDR3 is TGCAGCGTTAGTAGCCAGGAGTATGGCTACACCTTC. The whole variable domain, filled in from reference TRBV29-1 and TRBJ1-2, reads SAVISQKPSRDICQRGTSLTIQCQVDSQVTMMFWYRQQPGQSLTLIATANQGSEATYESGFVIDKFPISRPNLTFSTLTVSNMSPEDSSIYLCSVSSQEYGYTFGSGTRLTVV.

This clonotype showed up just a few times. The chain carries TRBV2 and TRBJ2-6; 8 bases agree with TRBD1. Trimming cost V 10 bases and J 0 bases; bases outside gene matches: 11. CDR3 length: 17 residues. Germline CDR1 SNHLY, CDR2 FYNNEI. DNA of the CDR3: TGTGCCATCTTCCCCAGGACAGGGTACTCTGGGGCCAACGTCCTGACTTTC. Its translation: CAIFPRTGYSGANVLTF.

Comment on this clonotype: A read error may account for a junction end that differs from germline. The V gene is TRBV15, the J gene TRBJ2-6; perhaps TRBD2 as D (7 bases). The CDR3 loop spans 17 amino acids. CDR1 and CDR2 from the germline V gene are LNHNV and YYDKDF (reference sequence). The CDR3 bases are TGTGCCACCAGCGGAGACGTGGGGGGGCCTGGGGCCAACGTCCTGACTTTC. Protein sequence: CATSGDVGGPGANVLTF.

V is TRBV6-6 and J is TRBJ1-2; 9 nucleotides match TRBD1. CDR3 length: 15 amino acids. Germline V gene lookup returns CDR1 MNHNY and CDR2 SVGAGI (reference sequence). Trimming at V came to 8 bases and at J to 2 bases, leaving 9 bases not matched to a gene. Here the CDR3 reads CASWDRVGVNYGYTF. In DNA, the CDR3 is TGTGCCAGCTGGGACAGGGTAGGGGTCAACTATGGCTACACCTTC.

CDR3 residues: CASRKIQGSANQPQHF. Written as DNA, the CDR3 is TGTGCCAGCAGAAAGATTCAGGGTTCGGCGAATCAGCCCCAGCATTTT. J is TRBJ1-5 and V is TRBV27; TRBD1 is a possible D gene (5 bases). Germline CDR1 is MNHEY and CDR2 is SMNVEV (reference sequence). This CDR3 is built from 16 residues. Trimming stripped 6 bases from V and 4 bases from J, with 19 bases between.